A selection of T cell receptor beta chains follows, all from one sample in a study of shared clonotypes between healthy human individuals. Clones were read by immunoSEQ multiplex PCR, and TCRdb kept only the in-frame ones, dropping some. The sample has 660,000 or so clones, approximately 96% seen once. Input material: naive CD8+ T cells sorted from blood. These receptor sequences come from a woman in her thirties in good health. Each CDR3 is given without its conserved first and last residue. The order of the fields is V gene, J gene, CDR3 protein.

>TRBV5-1|TRBJ2-7
ASSLWQGMNYEQY
>TRBV27|TRBJ2-7
ASSPRQGRNEQY
>TRBV6-6|TRBJ2-2
ASSATGGPNTGELF
>TRBV28|TRBJ2-7
ASSLAGYTYEQY
>TRBV15|TRBJ2-1
ATSRFSDYNEQF
>TRBV9|TRBJ1-1
ASSVTGVGEAF
>TRBV28|TRBJ1-3
ASRPQGSGNTIY
>TRBV7-9|TRBJ2-7
ASSPPGLGYEQY
>TRBV28|TRBJ2-1
AIRGSVASSYNEQF
>TRBV28|TRBJ2-1
ASSFRTSFGEQF
>TRBV9|TRBJ1-2
ASSGLLSGQGSSGYT
>TRBV2|TRBJ2-1
ASSEHPTGSEQF
>TRBV5-5|TRBJ2-6
ASSSWTGKYSGANVLT
>TRBV2|TRBJ2-5
ASSDRGAETQY
>TRBV5-6|TRBJ2-1
ASSTLAGENYNEQF
>TRBV7-8|TRBJ2-7
ASSSTAGTENYEQY
>TRBV11-2|TRBJ2-2
ASSLGTGGTGELF
>TRBV7-8|TRBJ1-1
ASSQGGTEAF
>TRBV2|TRBJ2-7
ASSKGGHSGDEQY
>TRBV6-1|TRBJ2-7
ASSEAGTLSYEQY
>TRBV5-1|TRBJ2-7
ASSLGPGQGTHEQY
>TRBV5-6|TRBJ1-2
ASSVQDWGYT
>TRBV29-1|TRBJ2-1
SVDTSGGYNEQF
>TRBV28|TRBJ2-5
ASRGQVRETQY
>TRBV1|TRBJ2-7
TSSDTVATYEQY
>TRBV11-2|TRBJ2-5
ASSLGQERY
>TRBV28|TRBJ1-5
ASSFWAQGAGQPQH
>TRBV6-5|TRBJ2-5
ASSRPPETQY
>TRBV5-1|TRBJ1-1
ASSFAEPANEAF
>TRBV6-5|TRBJ2-7
ASSYLAVGHEQY
>TRBV7-8|TRBJ2-7
ASSYGNRTSRSYEQY
>TRBV27|TRBJ2-1
ASSLIAGETHEQF
>TRBV28|TRBJ1-2
ASSFLLTLYGYT
>TRBV7-9|TRBJ2-7
AAGDSPYEQY
>TRBV6-1|TRBJ2-7
ASTDRGTLGEQY
>TRBV2|TRBJ1-2
ASSDFT
>TRBV14|TRBJ1-1
ASSQPGGTGARPGEAF
>TRBV19|TRBJ2-2
AGRGLGTGELF
>TRBV28|TRBJ2-3
ASSSSGTLTTDTQY
>TRBV29-1|TRBJ1-3
SVTRTGNTIY
>TRBV25-1|TRBJ1-1
ASSDLRNTEAF
>TRBV30|TRBJ2-7
ARQGKSYEQY
>TRBV7-9|TRBJ2-7
ASSGTHEQY
>TRBV25-1|TRBJ1-2
ASSMTGSAYGYT